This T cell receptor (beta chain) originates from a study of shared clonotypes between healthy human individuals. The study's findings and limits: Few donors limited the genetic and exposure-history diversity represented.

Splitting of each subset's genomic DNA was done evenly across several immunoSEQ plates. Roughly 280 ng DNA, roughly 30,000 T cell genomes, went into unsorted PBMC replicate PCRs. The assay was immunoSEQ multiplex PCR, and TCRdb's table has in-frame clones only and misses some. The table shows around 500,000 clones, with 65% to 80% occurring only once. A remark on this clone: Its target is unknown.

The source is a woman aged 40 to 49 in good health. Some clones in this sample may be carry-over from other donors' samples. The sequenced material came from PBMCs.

CDR3 amino acids: CASSQEASGTDTQYF. Here the CDR3 DNA reads TGCGCCAGCAGCCAAGAGGCTAGCGGGACAGATACGCAGTATTTT. The gene calls are TRBV4-1 and TRBJ2-3, with TRBD2 matching over 8 bases. Germline V CDR1 and CDR2: MGHRA, YSYEKL. The CDR3 extends over 15 amino acids. V lost 0 bases to trimming and J lost 3 bases; unmatched junction nucleotides: 2.